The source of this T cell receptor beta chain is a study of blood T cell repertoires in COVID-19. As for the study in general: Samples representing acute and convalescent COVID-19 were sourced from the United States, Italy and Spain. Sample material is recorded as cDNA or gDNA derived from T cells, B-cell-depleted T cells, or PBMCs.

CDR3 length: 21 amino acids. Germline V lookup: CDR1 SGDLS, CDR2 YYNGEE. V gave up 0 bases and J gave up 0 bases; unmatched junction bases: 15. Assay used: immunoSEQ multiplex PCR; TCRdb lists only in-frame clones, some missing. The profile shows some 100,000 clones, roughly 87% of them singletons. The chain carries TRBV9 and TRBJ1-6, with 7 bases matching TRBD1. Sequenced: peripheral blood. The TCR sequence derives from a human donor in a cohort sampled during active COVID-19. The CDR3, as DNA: TGTGCCAGCAGCGTAGAGGGGGGACAGCACCCTCTAAGCTCCTATAATTCACCCCTCCACTTT. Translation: CASSVEGGQHPLSSYNSPLHF. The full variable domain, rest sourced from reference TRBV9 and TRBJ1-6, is DSGVTQTPKHLITATGQRVTLRCSPRSGDLSVYWYQQSLDQGLQFLIQYYNGEERAKGNILERFSAQQFPDLHSELNLSSLELGDSALYFCASSVEGGQHPLSSYNSPLHFGNGTRLTVT.